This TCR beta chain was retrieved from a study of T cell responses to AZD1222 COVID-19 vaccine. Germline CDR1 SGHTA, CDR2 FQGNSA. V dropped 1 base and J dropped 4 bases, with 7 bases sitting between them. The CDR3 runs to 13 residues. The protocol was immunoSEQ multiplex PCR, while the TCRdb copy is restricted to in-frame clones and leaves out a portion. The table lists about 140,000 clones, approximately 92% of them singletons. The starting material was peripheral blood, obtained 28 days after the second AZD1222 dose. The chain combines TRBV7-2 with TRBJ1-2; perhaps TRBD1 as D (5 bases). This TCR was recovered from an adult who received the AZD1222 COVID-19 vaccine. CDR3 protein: CASSLDRSYGYTF. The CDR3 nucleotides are TGTGCCAGCAGCTTAGACAGGTCCTATGGCTACACCTTC.